Presented here are 17 T cell receptor beta chains from one specimen sequenced in a study of Ad26.COV2.S vaccination and SARS-CoV-2 variants. As to treatment: 15 to 20 received Ad26.COV2.S at low or high dose, single or two shots; five or six received placebo; per-sample allocation not given. Material that was analyzed had been drawn on day 63 after the first vaccine or placebo injection. Assay: immunoSEQ multiplex PCR; the TCRdb copy retains only in-frame clones and omits some. The sample yields fewer than 600,000 clones, nearly 90% seen once. The starting material was peripheral blood, obtained in a trial of Ad26.COV2.S vaccine versus placebo. These receptors were collected from a person aged 18-65 years who received the Ad26.COV2.S COVID-19 vaccine or a placebo.

J is TRBJ1-1 and V is TRBV11-2; D call uncertain. CDR1 SGHAT and CDR2 FQNNGV come from the germline V gene. The V end lost 1 base, the J end lost 3 bases, and 15 bases lay between the germline ends. CDR3 size: 16 residues. CDR3 sequence reads: CASSLVRAIVHTEAFF. CDR3 DNA: TGTGCCAGCAGCTTAGTTAGGGCTATAGTACACACTGAAGCTTTCTTT.

V usage is TRBV6-6 and J usage is TRBJ1-1; D remains unclear. V was cut by 7 bases and J by 5 bases, with 23 bases left in between. This CDR3 has 16 residues. Per germline, CDR1 MNHNY and CDR2 SVGAGI (reference sequence). The CDR3 sequence is CASNRIGGVGKTEAFF. The DNA for the CDR3 is TGTGCCAGCAATCGAATCGGTGGTGTTGGGAAAACTGAAGCTTTCTTT.

The chain recombines TRBV28 with TRBJ1-2; a possible D gene is TRBD1 (5 bases). The CDR3 is made up of 14 amino acids. With 2 bases removed from V and 4 bases from J, the gap between germline ends came to 11 bases. Germline V lookup: CDR1 MDHEN, CDR2 SYDVKM. CDR3 nucleotide sequence: TGTGCCAGCAGTTTACCGGGACCGACCTATGGCTACACCTTC. Amino acid sequence: CASSLPGPTYGYTF.

On this clone: This likely comes from a read error, as the CDR3 has no conserved phenylalanine or tryptophan at its end. Because the CDR3's place on the DNA is in doubt, the DNA is left out and the CDR3 is given as listed by TCRdb. The V call is TRBV27, the J call TRBJ2-7. Germline V CDR1 and CDR2: MNHEY, SMNVEV (reference sequence). The CDR3 length is 12 residues, termini included. The CDR3 loop reads CASSQNLLDGPC.

As concerns this clone: One end of the junction varies from germline; a read error may be responsible. The chain couples TRBV7-7 to TRBJ1-4, with D possibly matching TRBD1 (5 bases). This CDR3 comprises 15 residues. Per the germline V gene, CDR1 is SSHAT and CDR2 is FNYEAQ (reference sequence). The CDR3 sequence: CASSLRGRLNEKLFF. In nucleotides, the CDR3 is TGTGCTAGCAGCCTTAGGGGACGCCTGAATGAAAAACTGTTTTTT.

This clone appeared once. V is TRBV7-3 and J is TRBJ2-1, with D possibly being TRBD1 (6 bases). This CDR3 has 18 amino acids. Germline V gene data show CDR1 as SGHTA and CDR2 as FQGTGA. V was shortened by 5 bases and J by 0 bases, with 20 bases between the two germline ends. The CDR3 nucleotides read TGTGCCAGCAGCCCGGACAGATTCCGAACCTCCTCCTACAATGAGCAGTTCTTC. It translates to CASSPDRFRTSSYNEQFF.

The chain couples TRBV7-8 to TRBJ1-5; a possible D gene is TRBD1 (5 bases). Trimming removed 1 base from V and 2 bases from J, with 15 bases in between. The CDR3 has 17 amino acids. CDR1 and CDR2 (germline): SGHVS, FQNEAQ. CDR3 sequence: CASSLEPRAWGNQPQHF. The DNA for the CDR3 is TGTGCCAGCAGCTTAGAGCCCAGGGCCTGGGGCAATCAGCCCCAGCATTTT.

V gene TRBV6-2 or TRBV6-3 combines with J gene TRBJ1-2; 7 positions match TRBD1. The CDR3 runs to 14 residues. Germline CDR1 reads MNHEY; CDR2 reads SVGEGT. V shed 5 bases and J 5 bases; nucleotides not matched to a gene: 8. CDR3 coding DNA: TGTGCCAGCAGTCCGGGACAGCTACTTTATGGCTACACCTTC. This encodes CASSPGQLLYGYTF.

This chain joins TRBV19 and TRBJ2-1; D possibly corresponds to TRBD1 (6 bases). V lost 0 bases to trimming and J lost 9 bases, with 12 bases between them. Germline V gives CDR1 LNHDA, CDR2 SQIVND (reference sequence). The CDR3 totals 14 residues. The CDR3 region is CASSIDTGWSEQFF. DNA for the CDR3: TGTGCCAGTAGTATAGATACAGGGTGGAGTGAGCAGTTCTTC.

CDR3 sequence reads: CASSSDWARGTGELFF. The CDR3, as DNA: TGTGCCAGCAGCTCGGACTGGGCTCGGGGCACCGGGGAGCTGTTTTTT. The rearrangement uses TRBV5-4 and TRBJ2-2, with D perhaps TRBD2 (5 bases). In germline, CDR1 is SGHNT, CDR2 YYREEE (reference sequence). The CDR3 is 16 residues long. V dropped 3 bases and J dropped 4 bases, with 16 bases sitting between them.

Only one count was recorded for this clone. J is TRBJ2-2 and V is TRBV27; D possibly uses TRBD1 or TRBD2 (5 bases each). The CDR3 is made up of 12 amino acids. The germline CDR1 and CDR2 sequences are MNHEY and SMNVEV (reference sequence). V lost 7 bases and J 6 bases, leaving 9 bases between the germline ends. Written as DNA, the CDR3 is TGTGCCAGCACCGGGACCTCCGGGGAGCTGTTTTTT. It yields the protein CASTGTSGELFF.

The J gene is TRBJ1-2, the V gene TRBV29-1, with 9 nucleotides matching TRBD1. Per germline, CDR1 SQVTM and CDR2 ANQGSEA. Trimming cost V 7 bases and J 6 bases; bases outside gene matches: 3. The CDR3 has 11 residues. CDR3 protein: CSAGTGNGYTF. DNA of the CDR3: TGCAGCGCCGGGACAGGGAATGGCTACACCTTC.

The chain is built from TRBV7-6 and TRBJ2-2; a weak D match, TRBD2 (5 bases). The germline V gene has CDR1 SGHVS and CDR2 FNYEAQ. This CDR3 has 17 residues. The germline V and J ends were trimmed by 1 base and 3 bases, with 15 bases remaining between them. CDR3 amino acids: CASSLELSSEDTGELFF. The CDR3 nucleotides are TGTGCCAGCAGCTTAGAGTTGAGTAGCGAAGACACCGGGGAGCTGTTTTTT.

The rearrangement uses TRBV5-4 and TRBJ1-6; TRBD1 is a possible D gene (5 bases). Germline values: CDR1 SGHNT, CDR2 YYREEE (reference sequence). This CDR3 has 15 residues. V gave up 3 bases and J gave up 4 bases, with 11 bases separating them. In DNA form, the CDR3 reads TGTGCCAGCAGCTGGGAGCAGGGATATAATTCACCCCTCCACTTT. Its protein product is CASSWEQGYNSPLHF.

The genes are TRBV27 and TRBJ2-1; 15 positions agree with TRBD2. The junction had 14 bases not matched to a gene; V was cut back by 5 bases and J by 9 bases. CDR1 is MNHEY and CDR2 is SMNVEV in the germline V gene (reference sequence). The CDR3 contains 18 residues. CDR3 in DNA: TGTGCCAGCAGTCCACGGACTAGCGGGAGGGCCCTCGATAGTGAGCAGTTCTTC. It encodes CASSPRTSGRALDSEQFF.

The genes are TRBV9 and TRBJ1-5; 11 bases map to TRBD1. The junction had 3 bases not matched to a gene; V was cut back by 3 bases and J by 4 bases. Per germline, CDR1 SGDLS and CDR2 YYNGEE. The CDR3 runs to 15 residues. The chain's CDR3 is CASSAGTGGNQPQHF. CDR3 coding DNA: TGTGCCAGCAGCGCCGGGACAGGGGGGAATCAGCCCCAGCATTTT.

The chain uses TRBV13 and TRBJ2-7, with a tentative D call TRBD2 (5 bases). Germline V CDR1 and CDR2: PRHDT, FYEKMQ (reference sequence). The CDR3 contains 14 residues. Trimming took off 5 bases at V and 1 base at J, with 12 bases between the two ends. The CDR3 reads CASSAVARSYEQYF. The CDR3 DNA is TGTGCCAGCAGCGCGGTAGCGAGGTCCTACGAGCAGTACTTC.